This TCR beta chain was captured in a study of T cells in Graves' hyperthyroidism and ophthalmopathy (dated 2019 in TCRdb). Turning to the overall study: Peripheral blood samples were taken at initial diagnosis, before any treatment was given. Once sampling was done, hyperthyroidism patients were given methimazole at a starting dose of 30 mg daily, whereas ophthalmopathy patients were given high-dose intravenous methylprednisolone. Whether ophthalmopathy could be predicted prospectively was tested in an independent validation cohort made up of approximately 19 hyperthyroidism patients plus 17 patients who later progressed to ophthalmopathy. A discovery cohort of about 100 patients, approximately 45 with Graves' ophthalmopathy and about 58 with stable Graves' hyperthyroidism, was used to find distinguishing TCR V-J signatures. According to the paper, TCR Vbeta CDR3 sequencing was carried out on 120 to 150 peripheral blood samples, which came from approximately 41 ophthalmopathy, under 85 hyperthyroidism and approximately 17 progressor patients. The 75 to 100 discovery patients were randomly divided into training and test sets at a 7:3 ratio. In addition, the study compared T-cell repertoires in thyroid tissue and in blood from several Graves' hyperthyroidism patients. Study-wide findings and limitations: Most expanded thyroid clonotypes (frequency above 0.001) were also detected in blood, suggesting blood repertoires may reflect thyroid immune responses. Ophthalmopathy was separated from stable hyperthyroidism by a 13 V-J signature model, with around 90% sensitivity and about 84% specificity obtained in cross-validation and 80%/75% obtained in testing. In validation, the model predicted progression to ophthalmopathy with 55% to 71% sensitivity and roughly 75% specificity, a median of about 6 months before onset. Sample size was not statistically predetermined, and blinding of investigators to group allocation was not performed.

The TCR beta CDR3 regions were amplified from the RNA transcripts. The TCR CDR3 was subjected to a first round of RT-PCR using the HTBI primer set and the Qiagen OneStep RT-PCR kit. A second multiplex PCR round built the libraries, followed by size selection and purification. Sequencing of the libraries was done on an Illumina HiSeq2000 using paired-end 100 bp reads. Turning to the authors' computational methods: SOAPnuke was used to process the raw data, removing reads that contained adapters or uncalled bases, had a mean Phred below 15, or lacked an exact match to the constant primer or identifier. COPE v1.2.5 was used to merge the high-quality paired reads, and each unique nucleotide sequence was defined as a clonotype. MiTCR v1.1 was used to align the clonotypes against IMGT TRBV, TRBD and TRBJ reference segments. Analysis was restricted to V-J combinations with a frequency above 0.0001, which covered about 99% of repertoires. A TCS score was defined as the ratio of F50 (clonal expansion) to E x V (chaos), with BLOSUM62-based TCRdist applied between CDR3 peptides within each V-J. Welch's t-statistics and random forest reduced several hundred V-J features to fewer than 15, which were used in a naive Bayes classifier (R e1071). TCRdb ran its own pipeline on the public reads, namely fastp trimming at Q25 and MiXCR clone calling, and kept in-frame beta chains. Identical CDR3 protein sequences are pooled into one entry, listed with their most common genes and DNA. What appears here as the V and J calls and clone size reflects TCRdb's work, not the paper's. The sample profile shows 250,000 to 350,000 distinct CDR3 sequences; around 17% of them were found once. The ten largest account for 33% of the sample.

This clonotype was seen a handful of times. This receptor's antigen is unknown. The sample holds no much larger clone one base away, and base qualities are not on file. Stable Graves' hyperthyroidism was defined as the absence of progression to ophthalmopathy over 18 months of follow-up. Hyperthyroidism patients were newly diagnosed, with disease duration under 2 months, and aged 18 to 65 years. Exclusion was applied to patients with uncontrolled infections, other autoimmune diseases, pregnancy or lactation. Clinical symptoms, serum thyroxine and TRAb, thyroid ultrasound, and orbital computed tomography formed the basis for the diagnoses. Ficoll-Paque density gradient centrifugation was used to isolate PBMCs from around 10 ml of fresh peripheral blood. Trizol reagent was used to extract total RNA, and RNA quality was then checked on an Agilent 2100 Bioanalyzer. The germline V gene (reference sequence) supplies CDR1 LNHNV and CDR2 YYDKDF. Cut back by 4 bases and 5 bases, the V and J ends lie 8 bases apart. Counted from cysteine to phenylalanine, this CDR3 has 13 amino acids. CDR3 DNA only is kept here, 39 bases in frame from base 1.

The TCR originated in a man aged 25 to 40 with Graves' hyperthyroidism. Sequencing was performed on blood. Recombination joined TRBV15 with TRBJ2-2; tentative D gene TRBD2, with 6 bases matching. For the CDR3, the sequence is CATSISGTGELFF. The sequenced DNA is TGTGCCACCAGCATAAGCGGGACCGGGGAGCTGTTTTTT.